Listed here are 24 T cell receptor beta chains from one sample, sequenced in a study of blood T cell repertoires in COVID-19. Produced via immunoSEQ multiplex PCR; TCRdb's table is partial and in-frame only. This table has 470,000 or so clones, 70% to 90% appearing once. The sequenced sample was peripheral blood. The receptor set was obtained from a human donor in a cohort sampled during active COVID-19.

The rearrangement uses TRBV3-1 (or the pseudogene TRBV3-2) and TRBJ2-7; D is undetermined. Germline loops: CDR1 LGHDT, CDR2 YNNKEL (reference sequence). V was pared by 4 bases and J by 4 bases, with 8 bases between. The CDR3 is 12 residues long. CDR3 in amino acids: CASSPNSYEQYF. CDR3 nucleotide sequence: TGTGCCAGCAGCCCAAACTCATACGAGCAGTACTTC.

Here the CDR3 DNA reads TGTGCCAGCAGCTTAAACAGCGGGGCGGAGACCCAGTACTTC. Amino acids: CASSLNSGAETQYF. This chain connects TRBV7-3 to TRBJ2-5; TRBD2 aligns across 7 bases. The V and J ends lost 1 base and 5 bases, in that order; junction bases with no gene match: 4. This CDR3 spans 14 amino acids. Germline lookup yields CDR1 SGHTA and CDR2 FQGTGA. Filled out from reference TRBV7-3 and TRBJ2-5, the complete variable domain reads GAGVSQTPSNKVTEKGKYVELRCDPISGHTALYWYRQSLGQGPEFLIYFQGTGAADDSGLPNDRFFAVRPEGSVSTLKIQRTERGDSAVYLCASSLNSGAETQYFGPGTRLLVL.

The V gene is TRBV2, the J gene TRBJ2-3, with a tentative D call TRBD2 (6 bases). Germline V gene data show CDR1 as SNHLY and CDR2 as FYNNEI. Trimming cost V 4 bases and J 1 base, with 12 bases left between them. This CDR3 is 15 amino acids long. CDR3 amino acids: CASSAGVGRTDTQYF. As DNA, the CDR3 is TGTGCCAGCAGTGCGGGAGTAGGCCGCACAGATACGCAGTATTTT.

The chain uses TRBV5-4 and TRBJ1-1; 9 nucleotides agree with TRBD1. This CDR3 is 14 amino acids long. Germline trimming cut 6 bases from V and 1 base from J; bases unmatched to any gene: 4. Per the germline V gene, CDR1 is SGHNT and CDR2 is YYREEE (reference sequence). The CDR3 is CASTWGQGNTEAFF. The CDR3 coding sequence is TGTGCCAGCACCTGGGGACAGGGGAACACTGAAGCTTTCTTT.

This clone has more than one count but fewer than ten. The chain is built from TRBV30 and TRBJ2-7, with D possibly matching TRBD1 (5 bases). Trimming left V 3 bases short and J 2 bases short, with 17 bases between. Germline-derived CDR1 and CDR2 are GTSNPN and SVGIG (reference sequence). CDR3 length equals 15 residues. CDR3 sequence (DNA): TGTGCCTGGAGAAATACGGTGGCAGGGACCTACGAGCAGTACTTC. Translating gives CAWRNTVAGTYEQYF.

V and J are TRBV15 and TRBJ1-2; the D is unclear. This CDR3 has 15 residues. V was trimmed by 2 bases and J by 8 bases, leaving 18 bases between them. Germline V gene data show CDR1 as LNHNV and CDR2 as YYDKDF (reference sequence). CDR3 bases: TGTGCCACCAGCAGATTCCCAGACGGGGTGTGGGGCTACACCTTC. Residues: CATSRFPDGVWGYTF. The entire variable domain, with the rest obtained from reference TRBV15 and TRBJ1-2, is as follows: DAMVIQNPRYQVTQFGKPVTLSCSQTLNHNVMYWYQQKSSQAPKLLFHYYDKDFNNEADTPDNFQSRRPNTSFCFLDIRSPGLGDTAMYLCATSRFPDGVWGYTFGSGTRLTVV.

The genes are TRBV6-2 or TRBV6-3 and TRBJ1-5; no clear D. There are 15 residues in the CDR3. Germline V gene lookup returns CDR1 MNHEY and CDR2 SVGEGT. The V gene lost 2 bases and the J gene lost 1 base, with 9 bases spanning the gap. The CDR3 here is CASSYPERSNQPQHF. CDR3 bases: TGTGCCAGCAGTTACCCCGAACGGAGCAATCAGCCCCAGCATTTT.

The J gene is TRBJ1-5, the V gene TRBV27; 8 nucleotides line up with TRBD1. The CDR3 is 15 amino acids. The germline CDR1 and CDR2 sequences are MNHEY and SMNVEV (reference sequence). J was trimmed by 7 bases and V by 6 bases; bases with no gene match: 11. CDR3 coding DNA: TGTGCCAGCAGACATACACAGGGGGTAGGACAGCCCCAGCATTTT. It specifies CASRHTQGVGQPQHF.

This clone appeared once. The V call is TRBV6-5, the J call TRBJ1-4; unclear D gene. CDR1 is MNHEY and CDR2 is SVGAGI in the germline V gene. Trimming took 8 bases from V and 4 from J, leaving 14 bases between them. This CDR3 region has 14 residues. The CDR3 reads CASRTRSYNEKLFF. The DNA of the CDR3 is TGTGCCAGCCGAACCCGATCCTATAATGAAAAACTGTTTTTT.

The chain has TRBV3-1 (or the pseudogene TRBV3-2) and TRBJ1-5, with D unclear. Per the germline V gene, CDR1 is LGHDT and CDR2 is YNNKEL (reference sequence). V was shortened by 1 base and J by 0 bases, with 16 bases between the two germline ends. The length of the CDR3 is 18 residues. In nucleotides, the CDR3 is TGTGCCAGCAGCCAAGCTCAGCGTAGAGGTATTAGCAATCAGCCCCAGCATTTT. Translated, it gives CASSQAQRRGISNQPQHF.

The J gene is TRBJ1-1, the V gene TRBV15; 8 bases line up with TRBD1. Germline loops: CDR1 LNHNV, CDR2 YYDKDF (reference sequence). CDR3 size: 15 residues. V dropped 3 bases and J dropped 4; count of bases not matched to a gene: 7. CDR3 loop: CATSSRGRLGTEAFF. Written as DNA, the CDR3 is TGTGCCACCAGCAGCAGGGGGCGACTGGGCACTGAAGCTTTCTTT.

The V gene is TRBV5-1, the J gene TRBJ2-7; D remains ambiguous. V was pared by 1 base and J by 3 bases, with 11 bases between. This CDR3 region has 14 residues. Germline V gene data show CDR1 as SGHRS and CDR2 as YFSETQ. CDR3: CASSLHNADYEQYF. The CDR3 nucleotides read TGCGCCAGCAGCTTGCACAACGCGGACTACGAGCAGTACTTC.

This sequence joins TRBV2 and TRBJ2-7, with TRBD2 as a possible D gene (6 bases). The CDR3 runs 12 residues. Trimming stripped 7 bases from V and 3 bases from J, with 10 bases between. The germline V gene has CDR1 SNHLY and CDR2 FYNNEI. This CDR3 is CASMPGGYEQYF. The CDR3 DNA is TGTGCCAGCATGCCCGGGGGCTACGAGCAGTACTTC.

The chain joins TRBV3-1 (or the pseudogene TRBV3-2) to TRBJ2-2, with D possibly matching TRBD1 (6 bases). The V end was cut by 6 bases, the J end by 0 bases, with 14 bases between. In germline, CDR1 is LGHDT, CDR2 YNNKEL (reference sequence). The CDR3 contains 16 residues. CDR3 bases: TGTGCCAGCAGTCAATTAGACAGGACGAACACCGGGGAGCTGTTTTTT. Its protein product is CASSQLDRTNTGELFF.

This chain connects TRBV7-6 to TRBJ2-7, with 7 bases fitting TRBD1. Germline V lookup: CDR1 SGHVS, CDR2 FNYEAQ. The ends lost 4 bases at V and 0 bases at J; junction bases unmatched: 9. The CDR3 loop spans 16 amino acids. For the CDR3, the DNA is TGTGCCAGCAGCTCAATTCCGGGACAGACCTCCTACGAGCAGTACTTC. It yields the protein CASSSIPGQTSYEQYF.

This chain connects TRBV14 to TRBJ2-1; a weak D match, TRBD1 (6 bases). The germline gives CDR1 SGHDN, CDR2 FVKESK. The length of the CDR3 is 17 residues. The V end was cut by 3 bases, the J end by 5 bases, with 20 bases between. CDR3 bases: TGTGCCAGCAGCCATCCGACGACAGGCCCTTGGGACAATGAGCAGTTCTTC. Protein product: CASSHPTTGPWDNEQFF.

This chain connects TRBV4-3 to TRBJ2-4, with 8 nucleotides matching TRBD1. Germline V gene data show CDR1 as LGHNA and CDR2 as YSLEER. Trimming cost V 0 bases and J 9 bases; bases outside gene matches: 10. This CDR3 has 16 residues. For the CDR3, the DNA is TGCGCCAGCAGCCAAGAGTATTCGCAGGGGGCAGCCATTCAGTACTTC. Its translation is CASSQEYSQGAAIQYF.

The rearrangement links TRBV9 to TRBJ2-2, with D possibly matching TRBD1 (6 bases). This CDR3 is built from 16 residues. The V gene's germline CDR1 is SGDLS and CDR2 YYNGEE. The germline V and J ends were trimmed by 6 bases and 1 base, with 16 bases remaining between them. Written as DNA, the CDR3 is TGTGCCAGCACTAGACAGGCGGACGAGAACACCGGGGAGCTGTTTTTT. Translated: CASTRQADENTGELFF. Together with reference TRBV9 and TRBJ2-2, the CDR3 gives the full variable domain: DSGVTQTPKHLITATGQRVTLRCSPRSGDLSVYWYQQSLDQGLQFLIQYYNGEERAKGNILERFSAQQFPDLHSELNLSSLELGDSALYFCASTRQADENTGELFFGEGSRLTVL.

This clone was seen a single time. This chain uses TRBV6-2 or TRBV6-3 with TRBJ1-1; D call uncertain. The length of the CDR3 is 15 residues. Germline V gene lookup returns CDR1 MNHEY and CDR2 SVGEGT. V was clipped by 0 bases and J by 1 base, with 9 bases between them. The CDR3 coding sequence is TGTGCCAGCAGTTACTCGGCCCACCCGAACACTGAAGCTTTCTTT. Amino acids: CASSYSAHPNTEAFF.

The V call is TRBV5-6, the J call TRBJ1-2, with a weak D call TRBD1 (5 bases). Germline loops: CDR1 SGHDT, CDR2 YYEEEE. Between the trimmed V and J ends, which lost 0 bases and 0 bases, there was a span of 12 bases. This CDR3 comprises 16 residues. The DNA of the CDR3 is TGTGCCAGCAGCTTGGGGGCAGGGCAAGCTAACTATGGCTACACCTTC. Translated: CASSLGAGQANYGYTF.

The chain carries TRBV6-5 and TRBJ2-1; possible D gene TRBD1, 6 bases. Trimming left V 6 bases short and J 12 bases short, with 12 bases between. This CDR3 contains 11 residues. From germline, CDR1 is MNHEY and CDR2 SVGAGI. The CDR3 nucleotides are TGTGCCAGCAGAGCCGGGACAACGCAGTTCTTC. Translated, it gives CASRAGTTQFF.

The genes are TRBV3-1 (or the pseudogene TRBV3-2) and TRBJ1-2, with TRBD1 matching over 8 bases. The CDR3 spans 15 residues. The V and J ends lost 4 bases and 8 bases, in that order; junction bases with no gene match: 12. CDR1 and CDR2 (germline): LGHDT, YNNKEL (reference sequence). CDR3 bases: TGTGCCAGCAGCCCCCAGACAGGGGAGGCAGGCGGCTACACCTTC. Translating gives CASSPQTGEAGGYTF.

This clone was detected once. This rearrangement joins TRBV10-1 to TRBJ2-3; TRBD2 aligns across 14 bases. J lost 2 bases, V lost 4 bases, and 11 bases had no gene match. The CDR3 has 19 amino acids. Germline values: CDR1 WNHNN, CDR2 SYGVQD (reference sequence). CDR3 residues: CASSGERTSGRSITDTQYF. In DNA form, the CDR3 reads TGCGCCAGCAGTGGCGAGAGGACTAGCGGGAGGTCGATCACAGATACGCAGTATTTT.

The genes are TRBV3-1 (or the pseudogene TRBV3-2) and TRBJ2-7; D unresolved. V was shortened by 4 bases and J by 2 bases, with 12 bases between the two germline ends. Looked up from germline, CDR1 is LGHDT and CDR2 is YNNKEL (reference sequence). CDR3 length: 14 residues. The CDR3, as DNA: TGTGCCAGCAGCCCTAACAGAGCCCCCTACGAGCAGTACTTC. Its translation is CASSPNRAPYEQYF.